Below are 17 T cell receptor beta chains sequenced from a single sample in a study of regulatory T cells in long-lasting Graves disease. The authors built TCR beta libraries using iRepertoire HTBI primers and Arm-PCR of CDR3 regions. One entry per CDR3 protein, called by TCRdb with MiXCR from the multiplex PCR reads. This sample carries 350,000 to 500,000 distinct CDR3 sequences, 14% of them seen once, and the ten largest clones take approximately 15%. Time point meaning: newly diagnosed GD, antithyroid drugs for less than 3 months. Following extraction of RNA from PBMCs, that RNA was used to make the TCR library. This sample also belongs to another study, concerning T cells in Graves' hyperthyroidism and ophthalmopathy.

Sample: peripheral blood mononuclear cells (PBMCs), taken at new diagnosis, from a patient treated with antithyroid drugs. The receptors were gathered from a woman aged 45-60 years with Graves disease.

The table lists this clonotype with a few counts. The chain employs TRBV4-1 and TRBJ2-2; D call uncertain. The CDR3 consists of 16 residues. Germline CDR1 reads MGHRA; CDR2 reads YSYEKL. Trimming stripped 3 bases from V and 3 bases from J, with 14 bases between. The CDR3 spells CASSHVWRSDTGELFF. CDR3 coding DNA: TGCGCCAGCAGCCATGTGTGGAGATCGGACACCGGGGAGCTGTTTTTT.

The sample holds a few counts of this clonotype. The V gene is TRBV3-1, the J gene TRBJ2-1; TRBD2 might be the D (5 bases). Germline-derived CDR1 and CDR2 are LGHDT and YNNKEL (reference sequence). The CDR3 is 15 residues long. Trimming shortened V by 6 bases and J by 2 bases, and 14 bases separated the two germline ends. The CDR3 region has the DNA TGTGCCAGCAGTCTTACTAGAGGGCCCTACAATGAGCAGTTCTTC. Translated: CASSLTRGPYNEQFF.

The rearrangement links TRBV2 to TRBJ2-4; D is possibly TRBD1 (5 bases). CDR1 SNHLY and CDR2 FYNNEI come from the germline V gene. Trimming cost V 7 bases and J 7 bases, with 14 bases left between them. This CDR3 is built from 13 residues. CDR3 in amino acids: CASMQDIGNIQYF. DNA for the CDR3: TGTGCCAGCATGCAGGACATAGGGAACATTCAGTACTTC.

This clonotype was counted between two and nine times. The chain is built from TRBV30 and TRBJ1-1; D is undetermined. V lost 1 base to trimming and J lost 6 bases, with 6 bases between them. The CDR3 has 11 residues. Germline CDR1 and CDR2: GTSNPN and SVGIG (reference sequence). The CDR3 DNA reads TGTGCCTGGAGTGCCCGGCCTGAAGCTTTCTTT. Amino acids: CAWSARPEAFF. Looking up the rest from reference TRBV30 and TRBJ1-1 gives the full variable domain: SQTIHQWPATLVQPVGSPLSLECTVEGTSNPNLYWYRQAAGRGLQLLFYSVGIGQISSEVPQNLSASRPQDRQFILSSKKLLLSDSGFYLCAWSARPEAFFGQGTRLTVV.

This clonotype was counted ten times or more. This chain connects TRBV10-3 to TRBJ1-2, with D tentatively TRBD1 (5 bases). Germline V gives CDR1 ENHRY, CDR2 SYGVKD. V was pared by 2 bases and J by 0 bases, with 13 bases between. The CDR3 is 16 amino acids. The DNA of the CDR3 is TGTGCCATCAGTGAGGCAACAGGAGACGCTAACTATGGCTACACCTTC. Translated, it gives CAISEATGDANYGYTF.

This chain links TRBV29-1 with TRBJ2-2; D is perhaps TRBD1 (6 bases). Germline loops: CDR1 SQVTM, CDR2 ANQGSEA. The CDR3 loop spans 17 amino acids. V was cut by 2 bases and J by 3 bases, with 19 bases left in between. CDR3 sequence (DNA): TGCAGCGTTGAATTGGGTACAGGGTTCTTCGACACCGGGGAGCTGTTTTTT. Its translation is CSVELGTGFFDTGELFF.

This clonotype was observed at least ten times. This rearrangement joins TRBV28 to TRBJ2-7; 12 bases agree with TRBD2. V trimming: 2 bases; J trimming: 3 bases; junction bases outside the gene matches: 14. The CDR3 extends over 19 amino acids. Germline V gene lookup returns CDR1 MDHEN and CDR2 SYDVKM. The CDR3 loop reads CASSLPRLAGVIVGYEQYF. The DNA for the CDR3 is TGTGCCAGCAGTTTACCTAGACTAGCGGGAGTAATAGTCGGCTACGAGCAGTACTTC.

The V and J genes are TRBV4-2 and TRBJ2-3; tentative D call: TRBD2 (6 bases). The CDR3 runs to 15 residues. V lost 4 bases and J lost 4, with 15 bases in between. Germline-derived CDR1 and CDR2 are LGHNA and YNFKEQ. The CDR3 DNA reads TGTGCCAGCAGCCTCACCTCCACGGGGGCAGATACGCAGTATTTT. Protein: CASSLTSTGADTQYF.

V and J are TRBV3-1 and TRBJ2-3, with a weak D call TRBD2 (5 bases). The CDR3 is 16 residues long. The ends were cut back, 0 bases at V and 6 bases at J, with 16 bases in the middle. Germline CDR1 reads LGHDT; CDR2 reads YNNKEL (reference sequence). CDR3 loop: CASSQDLGGRGDTQYF. The CDR3 nucleotides read TGTGCCAGCAGCCAAGATCTCGGAGGCAGAGGGGATACGCAGTATTTT.

This clonotype came up many times. The chain carries TRBV30 and TRBJ1-2; D may be TRBD1 (5 bases). Looked up from germline, CDR1 is GTSNPN and CDR2 is SVGIG (reference sequence). With 0 bases removed from V and 4 bases from J, the gap between germline ends came to 12 bases. This CDR3 comprises 14 residues. Here the CDR3 reads CAWSVVLGTYGYTF. In nucleotides, the CDR3 is TGTGCCTGGAGTGTAGTTTTGGGGACCTATGGCTACACCTTC.

The J gene is TRBJ1-1, the V gene TRBV5-1; D is possibly TRBD1 (5 bases). With 5 bases removed from V and 1 base from J, the gap between germline ends came to 9 bases. The germline V gene has CDR1 SGHRS and CDR2 YFSETQ. This CDR3 has 13 residues. The CDR3 coding sequence is TGCGCCAGCAGAGGAGGGGAGAACACTGAAGCTTTCTTT. Translating gives CASRGGENTEAFF.

This clonotype has a handful of counts. A much larger clone lies one base from this, so it may be a read error. The V call is TRBV10-3, the J call TRBJ1-2; 7 positions match TRBD1. V shed 5 bases and J 4 bases; nucleotides not matched to a gene: 7. This CDR3 comprises 14 residues. Germline CDR1 and CDR2: ENHRY and SYGVKD. The CDR3 DNA reads as TGTGCCATCAGTCCGAACGGGGACAGCTATGGCTACACCTTC. It is translated as CAISPNGDSYGYTF.

This clonotype was observed many times. The rearrangement links TRBV28 to TRBJ2-7; D unresolved. The CDR3 has 13 amino acids. Germline values: CDR1 MDHEN, CDR2 SYDVKM. Trimming removed 2 bases at V and 0 bases at J, with 5 bases between. The CDR3 sequence is CASSLQTSYEQYF. The CDR3 bases are TGTGCCAGCAGTTTACAGACCTCCTACGAGCAGTACTTC.

This clonotype has just a few counts. V gene TRBV11-2 combines with J gene TRBJ2-6; possibly TRBD1 or TRBD2 for D (5 bases each). There are 17 residues in the CDR3. CDR1 SGHAT and CDR2 FQNNGV come from the germline V gene. Trimming shortened V by 2 bases and J by 0 bases, and 11 bases separated the two germline ends. The CDR3 nucleotides are TGTGCCAGCAGCTTAAGGCGAGGGGACTCTGGGGCCAACGTCCTGACTTTC. Its translation: CASSLRRGDSGANVLTF.

This clonotype occurred many times. The gene calls are TRBV28 and TRBJ2-7; TRBD2 aligns across 14 bases. The CDR3 is made up of 16 amino acids. The germline V gene encodes CDR1 MDHEN and CDR2 SYDVKM. V lost 5 bases, J lost 3 bases, and 6 bases stayed unmatched. This CDR3 is CASSATGTSGSYEQYF. CDR3 DNA sequence: TGTGCCAGCAGTGCCACCGGGACTAGCGGGAGCTACGAGCAGTACTTC. The full variable domain, completed using reference TRBV28 and TRBJ2-7, is DVKVTQSSRYLVKRTGEKVFLECVQDMDHENMFWYRQDPGLGLRLIYFSYDVKMKEKGDIPEGYSVSREKKERFSLILESASTNQTSMYLCASSATGTSGSYEQYFGPGTRLTVT.

This clonotype was seen more than once but under ten times. The chain carries TRBV5-4 and TRBJ2-5, with a tentative D call TRBD2 (6 bases). CDR1 SGHNT and CDR2 YYREEE come from the germline V gene (reference sequence). V lost 0 bases and J 9 bases, leaving 15 bases between the germline ends. The CDR3 is 14 amino acids. The CDR3 reads CASSLGVAGGAQYF. DNA of the CDR3: TGTGCCAGCAGCTTGGGAGTAGCTGGAGGGGCCCAGTACTTC.

The V and J genes are TRBV2 and TRBJ1-2; 9 bases align to TRBD1. Germline CDR1 reads SNHLY; CDR2 reads FYNNEI. V lost 8 bases, J lost 7 bases, and 14 bases stayed unmatched. The CDR3 runs to 15 residues. CDR3 DNA: TGTGCCAGCTGTGCCGGGACAGGGAAAGAAAGTGGCTACACCTTC. Residues: CASCAGTGKESGYTF.